The 8 T cell receptor beta chains below all came from one sample that was sequenced in a study of identical twins. One entry per CDR3 protein, called by TCRdb with MiXCR from the 5' RACE reads. There are roughly 190,000 distinct CDR3 sequences in the sample; approximately 16% occur only once, and over 35% lies in the top ten. These data were also filed under a second study, of T cells expressing NK-cell markers.

Sequencing was performed on CD8+ T cells sorted from blood. The receptors stem from a young woman in good health.

The chain has TRBV4-3 and TRBJ2-1; TRBD2 matches at 7 bases. CDR3 length: 14 residues. Germline V gene data show CDR1 as LGHNA and CDR2 as YSLEER. Trimming took 2 bases from V and 7 from J; bases not matched to a gene: 5. The CDR3 loop reads CASSQMGEGNEQFF. Here the CDR3 DNA reads TGCGCCAGCAGCCAAATGGGGGAGGGAAATGAGCAGTTCTTC.

Comment on this clonotype: Germline and junction disagree at one end, which may indicate a read error. The chain uses TRBV12-3 or TRBV12-4 and TRBJ2-7; TRBD2 matches at 9 bases. The CDR3 totals 14 residues. The CDR3 nucleotides read TGTGCCAGCAATTTAGCGGGAGAGGGCTACGAGCAGTACTTC. This sequence encodes CASNLAGEGYEQYF.

The chain carries TRBV3-1 and TRBJ2-5, with D hard to call. V was cut by 0 bases and J by 1 base, with 9 bases left in between. This CDR3 has 15 amino acids. The germline V gene has CDR1 LGHDT and CDR2 YNNKEL (reference sequence). DNA of the CDR3: TGTGCCAGCAGCCAAGAGGTGGCTATCCAAGAGACCCAGTACTTC. It translates to CASSQEVAIQETQYF.

The V call is TRBV5-5, the J call TRBJ2-5; D remains ambiguous. From germline, CDR1 is SGHKS and CDR2 YYEKEE (reference sequence). The CDR3 has 17 residues. The V and J ends lost 1 base and 5 bases respectively, with 21 bases between them. CDR3 sequence (DNA): TGTGCCAGCAGCTTGTACGCGGAAGCGACCCATGTTGAGACCCAGTACTTC. Its translation is CASSLYAEATHVETQYF. Together with reference TRBV5-5 and TRBJ2-5, the CDR3 gives the full variable domain: DAGVTQSPTHLIKTRGQQVTLRCSPISGHKSVSWYQQVLGQGPQFIFQYYEKEERGRGNFPDRFSARQFPNYSSELNVNALLLGDSALYLCASSLYAEATHVETQYFGPGTRLLVL.

This clonotype was observed at least ten times. This chain links TRBV6-5 with TRBJ2-1; 9 nucleotides agree with TRBD2. Germline-derived CDR1 and CDR2 are MNHEY and SVGAGI. The CDR3 is 14 residues long. V trimming: 0 bases; J trimming: 7 bases; junction bases outside the gene matches: 1. The CDR3 sequence: CASSYSLAGNEQFF. The CDR3 DNA is TGTGCCAGCAGTTACTCCCTAGCGGGAAATGAGCAGTTCTTC.

The genes are TRBV7-6 and TRBJ2-5; possibly TRBD2 for D (6 bases). V lost 3 bases, J lost 7 bases, and 21 bases lay in between. Germline V gene lookup returns CDR1 SGHVS and CDR2 FNYEAQ. This CDR3 comprises 16 residues. The CDR3 DNA follows: TGTGCCAGCAGCTTGGCGCCCAATGGGGGGTTAGGGACCCAGTACTTC. Residues: CASSLAPNGGLGTQYF.

This clonotype appeared a few times. The chain is built from TRBV6-2 or TRBV6-3 and TRBJ2-3; 10 nucleotides agree with TRBD2. This CDR3 comprises 18 residues. Trimming at V came to 4 bases and at J to 0 bases, leaving 10 bases not matched to a gene. Germline values: CDR1 MNHEY, CDR2 SVGEGT. This CDR3 reads CASSFLAGVYTSTDTQYF. The CDR3 DNA reads TGTGCCAGCAGTTTTCTAGCGGGGGTCTATACTAGCACAGATACGCAGTATTTT.

The chain employs TRBV20-1 and TRBJ2-5; TRBD2 matches at 7 bases. There are 19 residues in the CDR3. Germline values: CDR1 DFQATT, CDR2 SNEGSKA (reference sequence). Trimming removed 4 bases from V and 5 bases from J; junction bases left unmatched: 25. This CDR3 is CSAIGPGLIFASGEETQYF. The CDR3 nucleotides are TGCAGTGCTATTGGGCCGGGACTAATATTTGCCTCAGGAGAGGAGACCCAGTACTTC.